The 28 T cell receptor beta chains presented below share a single source sample, sequenced in a study of shared clonotypes between healthy human individuals. The naive CD8 population came from CD45RO-negative cells selected for CCR7, without terminally differentiated effector memory CD45RA+ cells. Assay: immunoSEQ multiplex PCR; the TCRdb copy retains only in-frame clones and omits some. The sample has 600,000 or so clones; 95% to 98% are singletons. The specimen sequenced was naive CD8+ T cells sorted from blood. Receptors were obtained from a man aged 25-45 years in good health.

The sample holds one count of this clone. V and J are TRBV7-9 and TRBJ2-7; D unclear. Germline CDR1 SEHNR, CDR2 FQNEAQ (reference sequence). V lost 1 base to trimming and J lost 5 bases, with 9 bases between them. The CDR3 consists of 13 residues. Here the CDR3 reads CASSLGGVDEQYF. The CDR3 DNA is TGTGCCAGCAGCTTAGGGGGTGTCGACGAGCAGTACTTC.

The chain links TRBV25-1 to TRBJ2-5; 10 positions agree with TRBD1. The V gene end was trimmed by 0 bases and the J gene end by 3 bases; junction bases not matched to a gene: 7. The CDR3 is made up of 17 amino acids. Germline CDR1 is MGHDK and CDR2 is SYGVNS. In nucleotides, the CDR3 is TGTGCCAGCAGTGAATATTCTCATGGGACAGGGGAAGAGACCCAGTACTTC. The encoded protein is CASSEYSHGTGEETQYF.

The V call is TRBV6-5, the J call TRBJ2-1; the match to TRBD2 covers 9 bases. V shed 7 bases and J 4 bases; nucleotides not matched to a gene: 2. Germline V gene data show CDR1 as MNHEY and CDR2 as SVGAGI. This CDR3 spans 13 amino acids. The CDR3: CASTLAGYNEQFF. DNA of the CDR3: TGTGCCAGCACCCTAGCGGGGTACAATGAGCAGTTCTTC.

The V call is TRBV6-1, the J call TRBJ1-5; weak D call: TRBD1 (5 bases). Germline V CDR1 and CDR2: MNHNS, SASEGT. Trimming shortened V by 6 bases and J by 0 bases, and 12 bases separated the two germline ends. This CDR3 is built from 15 residues. The CDR3 region is CASRAGTDSNQPQHF. Written as DNA, the CDR3 is TGTGCCAGCAGGGCCGGGACGGATAGCAATCAGCCCCAGCATTTT.

This clone appeared once. V usage is TRBV9 and J usage is TRBJ2-7; the match to TRBD1 covers 11 bases. The germline V gene has CDR1 SGDLS and CDR2 YYNGEE. This CDR3 is built from 16 residues. J lost 6 bases, V lost 3 bases, and 11 bases had no gene match. CDR3 loop: CASSASDRGRLSEQYF. The CDR3 coding sequence is TGTGCCAGCAGCGCATCGGACAGGGGGCGCTTATCCGAGCAGTACTTC.

V and J are TRBV5-1 and TRBJ2-1; the match to TRBD2 covers 7 bases. The germline V gene encodes CDR1 SGHRS and CDR2 YFSETQ. CDR3 length: 16 amino acids. The trim removed 3 bases at V and 2 bases at J, leaving 8 bases unmatched. CDR3 in amino acids: CASSSAGRQPYNEQFF. Here the CDR3 DNA reads TGCGCCAGCAGCTCAGCGGGGCGACAACCCTACAATGAGCAGTTCTTC.

The chain couples TRBV29-1 to TRBJ1-1, with D perhaps matching TRBD1 (6 bases). Trimming pared 6 bases from V and 1 base from J, leaving 9 bases between. Germline V CDR1 and CDR2: SQVTM, ANQGSEA. The CDR3 has 12 amino acids. The CDR3 loop reads CSVEQGNTEAFF. In DNA form, the CDR3 reads TGCAGCGTGGAACAGGGGAACACTGAAGCTTTCTTT.

The chain recombines TRBV7-8 with TRBJ2-5; no clear D gene. V was clipped by 1 base and J by 1 base, with 4 bases between them. Germline V gene data show CDR1 as SGHVS and CDR2 as FQNEAQ. The CDR3 is 13 amino acids. In DNA form, the CDR3 reads TGTGCCAGCAGCTTAGGGCCCCAAGAGACCCAGTACTTC. It translates to CASSLGPQETQYF.

The chain is built from TRBV19 and TRBJ2-1; no clear D gene. Looked up from germline, CDR1 is LNHDA and CDR2 is SQIVND (reference sequence). The CDR3 contains 15 residues. V shed 1 base and J shed 0 bases, with 7 bases lying between them. The CDR3 loop is CASSIGSSSYNEQFF. The CDR3 DNA is TGTGCCAGTAGTATAGGTTCGAGCTCCTACAATGAGCAGTTCTTC.

Concerning this clone: The same CDR3 arises from other DNA sequences in this sample as well. The gene calls are TRBV6-1 and TRBJ2-7; no definite D call. V was trimmed by 5 bases and J by 4 bases, leaving 6 bases between them. The CDR3 extends over 11 amino acids. The V gene's germline CDR1 is MNHNS and CDR2 SASEGT. The CDR3 reads CASSSYYEQYF. The CDR3 bases are TGTGCCAGCAGTAGTTATTACGAGCAGTACTTC.

The V and J genes are TRBV28 and TRBJ1-5, with D possibly TRBD1 on 6 matching bases. Per germline, CDR1 MDHEN and CDR2 SYDVKM. V lost 5 bases and J lost 3, with 11 bases in between. This CDR3 contains 14 residues. The CDR3 region is CASSTDSPNQPQHF. CDR3 nucleotide sequence: TGTGCCAGCAGTACGGACAGCCCCAATCAGCCCCAGCATTTT.

The CDR3 nucleotides read TGTGCCAGTAGCAGCGACAGAACTAGCACAGATACGCAGTATTTT. The encoded protein is CASSSDRTSTDTQYF. This rearrangement joins TRBV19 to TRBJ2-3; D is possibly TRBD1 (5 bases). This CDR3 is 15 amino acids long. Between the trimmed V and J ends, which lost 6 bases and 0 bases, there was a span of 13 bases. The germline V gene has CDR1 LNHDA and CDR2 SQIVND (reference sequence).

This sequence joins TRBV10-3 and TRBJ2-2; TRBD2 might be the D (6 bases). From germline, CDR1 is ENHRY and CDR2 SYGVKD. CDR3 size: 13 residues. Trimming shortened V by 6 bases and J by 7 bases, and 12 bases separated the two germline ends. CDR3 in DNA: TGTGCCATCAGACTCGACGGGGGCGGGGAGCTGTTTTTT. Translating it yields CAIRLDGGGELFF.

The rearrangement joins TRBV29-1 to TRBJ1-2; D gene ambiguous. The V and J ends lost 5 bases and 8 bases respectively, with 9 bases between them. The CDR3 is 10 residues long. Germline V gene data show CDR1 as SQVTM and CDR2 as ANQGSEA. CDR3 in amino acids: CSVFSGGYTF. The CDR3 DNA reads as TGCAGCGTTTTTTCGGGGGGCTACACCTTC.

This chain uses TRBV2 with TRBJ2-3, with 8 positions matching TRBD1. Germline V gene data show CDR1 as SNHLY and CDR2 as FYNNEI. Trimming cost V 2 bases and J 3 bases; bases outside gene matches: 13. There are 18 residues in the CDR3. CDR3 sequence reads: CASSESFSAGGWTDTQYF. Written as DNA, the CDR3 is TGTGCCAGCAGTGAATCTTTTTCTGCAGGGGGCTGGACAGATACGCAGTATTTT.

The V gene is TRBV6-1, the J gene TRBJ1-1; tentatively, D is TRBD1 (5 bases). Trimming removed 5 bases from V and 4 bases from J, with 17 bases in between. CDR3 size: 15 residues. Germline V gives CDR1 MNHNS, CDR2 SASEGT. CDR3 DNA sequence: TGTGCCAGCAGTATAAGGAGGGGAGTGAGCACTGAAGCTTTCTTT. Amino acids: CASSIRRGVSTEAFF.

The chain carries TRBV5-1 and TRBJ2-1; D call uncertain. V shed 2 bases and J shed 9 bases, with 12 bases lying between them. Looked up from germline, CDR1 is SGHRS and CDR2 is YFSETQ. This CDR3 contains 13 residues. CDR3 in amino acids: CASSFGNGFEQFF. The CDR3 coding sequence is TGCGCCAGCAGCTTCGGAAATGGGTTTGAGCAGTTCTTC.

The chain uses TRBV14 and TRBJ1-1, with D uncertain. CDR3 length: 13 residues. Germline CDR1 SGHDN, CDR2 FVKESK. The V end was cut by 2 bases, the J end by 1 base, with 5 bases between. This CDR3 reads CASSQYRNTEAFF. CDR3 DNA: TGTGCCAGCAGCCAATACAGGAACACTGAAGCTTTCTTT.

This clone appeared once. V and J are TRBV11-2 and TRBJ1-3; no clear D gene. Trimming took 2 bases from V and 8 from J, leaving 7 bases between them. CDR1 is SGHAT and CDR2 is FQNNGV in the germline V gene. The CDR3 has 12 amino acids. In nucleotides, the CDR3 is TGTGCCAGCAGCTTAATCCCGGACACCATATATTTT. Translation gives CASSLIPDTIYF.

This clone was picked up one time. This sequence joins TRBV7-9 and TRBJ2-1, with 8 bases aligning to TRBD2. Per germline, CDR1 SEHNR and CDR2 FQNEAQ (reference sequence). The CDR3 runs to 15 residues. V gave up 6 bases and J gave up 1 base; unmatched junction bases: 5. This chain's CDR3 is CASRLSGTSYNEQFF. CDR3 DNA sequence: TGTGCCAGCAGACTTAGCGGGACTTCCTACAATGAGCAGTTCTTC.

This chain uses TRBV2 with TRBJ2-1; D call uncertain. Between the trimmed V and J ends, which lost 2 bases and 8 bases, there was a span of 13 bases. The germline CDR1 and CDR2 sequences are SNHLY and FYNNEI. CDR3 length: 14 amino acids. The CDR3 region is CASSEQPAVDEQFF. For the CDR3, the DNA is TGTGCCAGCAGTGAACAACCCGCCGTTGATGAGCAGTTCTTC.

This chain connects TRBV10-2 to TRBJ2-1; TRBD1 matches at 9 bases. With V trimmed by 7 bases and J by 9 bases, 10 bases remained unmatched. Germline-derived CDR1 and CDR2 are WSHSY and SAAADI. This CDR3 region has 14 residues. CDR3 sequence reads: CASKEDRGRGEQFF. The CDR3, as DNA: TGCGCCAGCAAGGAGGACAGGGGAAGGGGTGAGCAGTTCTTC.

The V call is TRBV11-2, the J call TRBJ1-1, with D uncertain. Between the trimmed V and J ends, which lost 0 bases and 0 bases, there was a span of 11 bases. This CDR3 has 16 residues. Germline V gene data show CDR1 as SGHAT and CDR2 as FQNNGV. The CDR3 loop is CASSLDTGYMNTEAFF. CDR3 bases: TGTGCCAGCAGCTTAGATACGGGGTACATGAACACTGAAGCTTTCTTT.

V usage is TRBV28 and J usage is TRBJ1-5, with D unclear. Germline CDR1 is MDHEN and CDR2 is SYDVKM. Deletions cut 3 bases from V and 1 base from J, with 16 bases between. The CDR3 totals 17 residues. The CDR3 DNA reads as TGTGCCAGCAGTTTTCCCCGAGCATGGGGAAGCAATCAGCCCCAGCATTTT. This sequence encodes CASSFPRAWGSNQPQHF. Combining the CDR3 with reference TRBV28 and TRBJ1-5 gives the whole variable domain DVKVTQSSRYLVKRTGEKVFLECVQDMDHENMFWYRQDPGLGLRLIYFSYDVKMKEKGDIPEGYSVSREKKERFSLILESASTNQTSMYLCASSFPRAWGSNQPQHFGDGTRLSIL.

The chain recombines TRBV19 with TRBJ2-5; 7 nucleotides align to TRBD1. Germline V gene sequence: CDR1 LNHDA, CDR2 SQIVND (reference sequence). The CDR3 loop spans 13 amino acids. J was trimmed by 5 bases and V by 3 bases; bases with no gene match: 3. CDR3 in DNA: TGTGCCAGTAGTATTGTGACAGGGGAGACCCAGTACTTC. This gives the protein CASSIVTGETQYF.

Comments on this clone: Other DNA sequences from this sample encode an identical CDR3 as well. The CDR3 DNA sequence: TGTGCCAGCAGTCCTTCTGGCTACGAGCAGTACTTC. Protein product: CASSPSGYEQYF. The V and J genes are TRBV27 and TRBJ2-7; D call uncertain. The CDR3 is 12 amino acids. Per the germline V gene, CDR1 is MNHEY and CDR2 is SMNVEV (reference sequence). V shed 5 bases and J shed 3 bases, with 8 bases lying between them.

This chain connects TRBV14 to TRBJ1-1, with D uncertain. From germline, CDR1 is SGHDN and CDR2 FVKESK. Trimming took off 1 base at V and 1 base at J, with 16 bases between the two ends. This CDR3 comprises 17 residues. CDR3 bases: TGTGCCAGCAGCCAAGCTCACTTCTCGTTGAGGAACACTGAAGCTTTCTTT. Protein product: CASSQAHFSLRNTEAFF.

V gene TRBV4-1 combines with J gene TRBJ2-7, with TRBD1 identical over 7 bases. V was pared by 5 bases and J by 0 bases, with 7 bases of the junction left unmatched. Germline CDR1 MGHRA, CDR2 YSYEKL. The CDR3 has 15 amino acids. The CDR3, as DNA: TGCGCCAGCAGCTATCCGGGACAGAGCTCCTACGAGCAGTACTTC. Amino acid sequence: CASSYPGQSSYEQYF.